Each of the 20 T cell receptor beta chains below was sequenced from the same sample in a study of T cell responses to AZD1222 COVID-19 vaccine. TCRdb's table, derived via immunoSEQ multiplex PCR, lists solely in-frame clones and lacks some. Of 15,000 to 18,000 clones listed, less than 90% are singletons. Sample: peripheral blood, taken 28 days after the second AZD1222 dose. The receptors derive from an adult who received the AZD1222 COVID-19 vaccine.

This chain uses TRBV5-1 with TRBJ1-3, with D unclear. The CDR3 sequence is 16 residues long. CDR1 is SGHRS and CDR2 is YFSETQ in the germline V gene. The V end lost 0 bases, the J end lost 0 bases, and 10 bases lay between the germline ends. In DNA form, the CDR3 reads TGCGCCAGCAGCTTGGGGGCCACCGTCTCTGGAAACACCATATATTTT. As protein: CASSLGATVSGNTIYF.

The gene calls are TRBV5-5 and TRBJ1-4; a possible D gene is TRBD1 (6 bases). The V end was cut by 4 bases, the J end by 8 bases, with 12 bases between. This CDR3 has 13 amino acids. In germline, CDR1 is SGHKS, CDR2 YYEKEE (reference sequence). This chain's CDR3 is CASSQIQGEKLFF. As DNA, the CDR3 is TGTGCCAGCAGCCAGATACAGGGCGAAAAACTGTTTTTT.

The chain carries TRBV7-6 and TRBJ2-3; the D gene is possibly TRBD1 (6 bases). This CDR3 comprises 15 residues. Deletions cut 3 bases from V and 4 bases from J, with 14 bases between. Germline V gene data show CDR1 as SGHVS and CDR2 as FNYEAQ. The CDR3 here is CASSFVQGMADTQYF. The CDR3 coding sequence is TGTGCCAGCAGCTTCGTCCAGGGGATGGCAGATACGCAGTATTTT.

The rearrangement uses TRBV28 and TRBJ1-4, with 9 nucleotides matching TRBD1. In germline, CDR1 is MDHEN, CDR2 SYDVKM. The trim removed 2 bases at V and 7 bases at J, leaving 5 bases unmatched. The CDR3 length is 15 residues. CDR3 in amino acids: CASSLGGQGSEKLFF. CDR3 sequence (DNA): TGTGCCAGCAGTTTAGGGGGACAGGGCAGTGAAAAACTGTTTTTT.

This clone was seen just once. V and J are TRBV18 and TRBJ2-5; D is perhaps TRBD2 (5 bases). The ends were cut back, 4 bases at V and 1 base at J, with 10 bases in the middle. Germline values: CDR1 KGHSH, CDR2 LQKENI. The CDR3 sequence is 14 residues long. CDR3 DNA sequence: TGTGCCAGCTCACTCTTCGAGGGCCAAGAGACCCAGTACTTC. Translation gives CASSLFEGQETQYF.

The genes are TRBV24-1 and TRBJ2-3; TRBD2 matches 12 bases. CDR3 length equals 16 residues. CDR1 KGHDR and CDR2 SFDVKD come from the germline V gene. Unmatched junction bases numbered 8, after V lost 6 bases and J lost 5 bases. The DNA for the CDR3 is TGTGCCACCAGTTATAAGGGACTAGCGGGCCAAGATACGCAGTATTTT. Protein sequence: CATSYKGLAGQDTQYF.

The chain recombines TRBV7-2 with TRBJ2-7, with TRBD2 matching over 9 bases. V gave up 5 bases and J gave up 4 bases; unmatched junction bases: 12. This CDR3 contains 16 residues. Germline V gives CDR1 SGHTA, CDR2 FQGNSA. DNA of the CDR3: TGTGCCAGCAGCCCGTTCGGAGGGACTAGCTTGTACGAGCAGTACTTC. Translating gives CASSPFGGTSLYEQYF.

This chain joins TRBV27 and TRBJ2-7; possibly TRBD1 for D (6 bases). V lost 6 bases to trimming and J lost 1 base, with 13 bases between them. Germline lookup yields CDR1 MNHEY and CDR2 SMNVEV (reference sequence). There are 14 residues in the CDR3. CDR3: CASSPRTDSYEQYF. CDR3 in DNA: TGTGCCAGCAGCCCCAGGACAGATTCCTACGAGCAGTACTTC.

The chain employs TRBV24-1 and TRBJ1-1, with D possibly matching TRBD1 (6 bases). Trimming took off 6 bases at V and 5 bases at J, with 9 bases between the two ends. The CDR3 spans 12 residues. CDR1 and CDR2 (germline): KGHDR, SFDVKD. Written as DNA, the CDR3 is TGTGCCACCAGTCAGGGGAGGACTGAAGCTTTCTTT. Translation: CATSQGRTEAFF.

Concerning this clone itself: Relative to the germline gene, one junction end is altered; a read error may explain this. The gene calls are TRBV7-2 and TRBJ2-7, with 7 bases identical to TRBD2. CDR1 and CDR2 from the germline V gene are SGHTA and FQGNSA. The CDR3 sequence is 15 residues long. CDR3: CASILNPGGVYEQYF. In DNA form, the CDR3 reads TGTGCCAGCATCTTAAATCCGGGGGGAGTCTACGAGCAGTACTTC.

The genes are TRBV2 and TRBJ2-7, with D tentatively TRBD1 (5 bases). There are 15 residues in the CDR3. Germline CDR1 is SNHLY and CDR2 is FYNNEI. Trimming took 2 bases from V and 2 from J, leaving 13 bases between them. The CDR3 reads CASSEQVTATYEQYF. The CDR3 bases are TGTGCCAGCAGTGAACAAGTGACAGCGACCTACGAGCAGTACTTC. The full variable domain, with the rest looked up from reference TRBV2 and TRBJ2-7, is EPEVTQTPSHQVTQMGQEVILRCVPISNHLYFYWYRQILGQKVEFLVSFYNNEISEKSEIFDDQFSVERPDGSNFTLKIRSTKLEDSAMYFCASSEQVTATYEQYFGPGTRLTVT.

This clone was seen more than once but under ten times. The V and J genes are TRBV16 and TRBJ1-5, with TRBD1 as a possible D gene (5 bases). V lost 1 base, J lost 0 bases, and 25 bases lay in between. The CDR3 has 21 amino acids. From germline, CDR1 is KGHSY and CDR2 FQNENV. This chain's CDR3 is CASSQWPLVRGARYSNQPQHF. For the CDR3, the DNA is TGTGCCAGCAGCCAATGGCCTTTGGTGAGAGGGGCCCGATATAGCAATCAGCCCCAGCATTTT.

V gene TRBV7-2 combines with J gene TRBJ2-7, with a tentative D call TRBD2 (6 bases). Trimming shortened V by 4 bases and J by 2 bases, and 18 bases separated the two germline ends. The CDR3 is made up of 16 amino acids. Germline values: CDR1 SGHTA, CDR2 FQGNSA. CDR3 nucleotides: TGTGCCAGCAGCTGGGGCGGCGGGGATGGAACCTACGAGCAGTACTTC. It codes for CASSWGGGDGTYEQYF.

The rearrangement joins TRBV7-2 to TRBJ2-7, with 10 bases fitting TRBD1. Per germline, CDR1 SGHTA and CDR2 FQGNSA. This CDR3 has 14 amino acids. V was pared by 1 base and J by 12 bases, with 9 bases of the junction left unmatched. CDR3 residues: CASSLGRTGGNLYF. The CDR3 region has the DNA TGTGCCAGCAGCTTAGGCCGGACAGGGGGGAACCTGTACTTC.

In the case of this clone: At one boundary the junction diverges from the germline segment, which might be a read error. The genes are TRBV29-1 and TRBJ2-5; maybe TRBD1 (6 bases). The CDR3 runs 11 residues. Germline V lookup: CDR1 SQVTM, CDR2 ANQGSEA. The CDR3 loop reads CSVEDSGRGDF. CDR3 nucleotide sequence: TGCAGCGTTGAAGATTCGGGCAGGGGAGACTTC.

The chain joins TRBV6-5 to TRBJ1-6; D unresolved. The CDR3 spans 14 residues. Germline V lookup: CDR1 MNHEY, CDR2 SVGAGI. Trimming took 3 bases from V and 10 from J, leaving 13 bases between them. CDR3 bases: TGTGCCAGCAGTTATGATGGGGAAAACTCACCCCTCCACTTT. Translating gives CASSYDGENSPLHF.

J is TRBJ2-5 and V is TRBV19; D remains ambiguous. Per germline, CDR1 LNHDA and CDR2 SQIVND (reference sequence). The V gene lost 3 bases and the J gene lost 5 bases, with 10 bases spanning the gap. The CDR3 sequence is 13 residues long. CDR3 nucleotides: TGTGCCAGTAGTATTGGGTTAGGCGAGACCCAGTACTTC. Its protein product is CASSIGLGETQYF.

CDR3 protein: CASSFRSGAGDEQYF. The CDR3 DNA is TGTGCCAGCAGCTTTAGGTCCGGTGCAGGGGACGAGCAGTACTTC. The chain is built from TRBV5-4 and TRBJ2-7; a weak D match, TRBD1 (6 bases). The germline V and J ends were trimmed by 2 bases and 5 bases, with 17 bases remaining between them. CDR1 and CDR2 (germline): SGHNT, YYREEE (reference sequence). The CDR3 loop spans 15 amino acids.

This clone was recorded only once. This chain joins TRBV15 and TRBJ2-5, with D tentatively TRBD1 or TRBD2 (5 bases each). V was cut by 2 bases and J by 4 bases, with 11 bases left in between. CDR1 and CDR2 (germline): LNHNV, YYDKDF (reference sequence). The CDR3 consists of 14 residues. In nucleotides, the CDR3 is TGTGCCACCAGCAGACCGGGGCCGGGAGAGACCCAGTACTTC. It encodes CATSRPGPGETQYF.

V gene TRBV7-2 combines with J gene TRBJ1-5, with 12 bases matching TRBD1. Germline CDR1 SGHTA, CDR2 FQGNSA. The V and J ends lost 1 base and 5 bases, in that order; junction bases with no gene match: 9. This CDR3 is 18 amino acids long. CDR3 nucleotide sequence: TGTGCCAGCAGCTTAGGTTGGGGGACAGGGGGCAGAGATCAGCCCCAGCATTTT. This encodes CASSLGWGTGGRDQPQHF. The variable domain in full, with the rest retrieved from reference TRBV7-2 and TRBJ1-5, is GAGVSQSPSNKVTEKGKDVELRCDPISGHTALYWYRQSLGQGLEFLIYFQGNSAPDKSGLPSDRFSAERTGGSVSTLTIQRTQQEDSAVYLCASSLGWGTGGRDQPQHFGDGTRLSIL.